These 25 T cell receptor beta chains came from one sample sequenced in a study of beta chain features in type 1 diabetes. Findings and caveats of the study: Shorter TCRB CDR3s, moderately but significantly so, marked every one of the four CD4+ subsets in Type 1 diabetes patients.

What these receptors recognize is not known. Every bit of the isolated RNA underwent reverse transcription, so sequencing read expressed TCRB transcripts. TCRdb's copy holds only in-frame clones and misses some; the assay was immunoSEQ multiplex PCR. The sample holds 50,000 or so clones, under 55% seen once. Sequences were obtained from Tregs from blood. The source of these receptors is a man younger than 45 with type 1 diabetes.

This clone appeared a few times. The CDR3 DNA follows: TGTGCCAGCAGCGTAGGAACTGCGGCCGGGACAGAATTCACTGAAGCTTTCTTT. It specifies CASSVGTAAGTEFTEAFF. The gene calls are TRBV9 and TRBJ1-1, with 7 bases aligning to TRBD1. The length of the CDR3 is 18 residues. After removal of 0 bases from V and 4 bases from J, the junction contained 15 bases not matched to a gene. Germline-derived CDR1 and CDR2 are SGDLS and YYNGEE.

A few counts support this clone. The chain uses TRBV27 and TRBJ2-7, with a weak D call TRBD1 (5 bases). The CDR3 covers 13 residues. Between the trimmed V and J ends, which lost 5 bases and 2 bases, there was a span of 10 bases. The V gene's germline CDR1 is MNHEY and CDR2 SMNVEV (reference sequence). The CDR3 loop reads CASSLRETYEQYF. The CDR3 coding sequence is TGTGCCAGCAGTCTCAGGGAAACCTACGAGCAGTACTTC.

This clone has a handful of counts. V usage is TRBV4-3 and J usage is TRBJ2-7, with a possible D match to TRBD2 (6 bases). This CDR3 has 15 amino acids. Germline V gene sequence: CDR1 LGHNA, CDR2 YSLEER. V lost 4 bases and J lost 9, with 22 bases in between. Here the CDR3 reads CASSLRLTGTDVQYF. In DNA, the CDR3 is TGCGCCAGCAGCCTACGACTGACCGGGACTGATGTGCAGTACTTC.

This clone has just one count. The chain is built from TRBV7-8 and TRBJ2-1, with D possibly TRBD2 on 6 matching bases. Germline loops: CDR1 SGHVS, CDR2 FQNEAQ. Trimming removed 6 bases at V and 7 bases at J, with 16 bases between. The CDR3 loop spans 14 amino acids. In DNA, the CDR3 is TGTGCCAGCAGTTTCCGGGACTTCGGAAATGAGCAGTTCTTC. This encodes CASSFRDFGNEQFF. Based on the CDR3 plus reference TRBV7-8 and TRBJ2-1, the full variable domain is GAGVSQSPRYKVAKRGQDVALRCDPISGHVSLFWYQQALGQGPEFLTYFQNEAQLDKSGLPSDRFFAERPEGSVSTLKIQRTQQEDSAVYLCASSFRDFGNEQFFGPGTRLTVL.

The chain carries TRBV10-3 and TRBJ2-1, with TRBD2 identical over 7 bases. The length of the CDR3 is 14 residues. The trim removed 7 bases at V and 3 bases at J, leaving 6 bases unmatched. Germline assignment: CDR1 ENHRY and CDR2 SYGVKD. The CDR3 is CAITAGEGYNEQFF. The CDR3 DNA reads as TGTGCCATCACGGCGGGAGAGGGCTACAATGAGCAGTTCTTC.

The chain links TRBV4-1 to TRBJ2-5; D perhaps matches TRBD2 (6 bases). The CDR3 runs to 15 residues. The ends were cut back, 0 bases at V and 5 bases at J, with 13 bases in the middle. Germline V gene lookup returns CDR1 MGHRA and CDR2 YSYEKL. This CDR3 reads CASSQDTSFLETQYF. The DNA of the CDR3 is TGCGCCAGCAGCCAAGACACTAGCTTTTTGGAGACCCAGTACTTC.

Relative to its sample, this clone is medium-sized. This sample also contains other DNA sequences that code for the same CDR3. The V gene is TRBV6-5, the J gene TRBJ1-5; D is uncertain. There are 13 residues in the CDR3. V was cut by 6 bases and J by 6 bases, with 12 bases left in between. Looked up from germline, CDR1 is MNHEY and CDR2 is SVGAGI. Here the CDR3 reads CASSLSGGQPQHF. The CDR3 DNA is TGTGCCAGCAGCCTATCTGGTGGTCAGCCCCAGCATTTT.

The CDR3 nucleotides read TGCGCCAGCAGCTCCGACAGGGTGGGCAATGAGCAGTTCTTC. Its translation is CASSSDRVGNEQFF. This chain joins TRBV5-1 and TRBJ2-1; 7 bases map to TRBD1. The germline V gene encodes CDR1 SGHRS and CDR2 YFSETQ. Losses at the gene ends were 3 bases for V and 6 bases for J; bases not matched to a gene: 6. There are 14 residues in the CDR3.

The CDR3 DNA reads as TGTGCCAGCAGCCGCGACTCGTACAATGAGCAGTTCTTC. This gives the protein CASSRDSYNEQFF. The chain employs TRBV11-2 and TRBJ2-1; D unclear. V was shortened by 5 bases and J by 4 bases, with 9 bases between the two germline ends. The CDR3 spans 13 residues. Germline values: CDR1 SGHAT, CDR2 FQNNGV.

This clone occurred a few times. The chain recombines TRBV29-1 with TRBJ2-1; TRBD1 aligns across 8 bases. From germline, CDR1 is SQVTM and CDR2 ANQGSEA. After removal of 6 bases from V and 8 bases from J, the junction contained 6 bases not matched to a gene. There are 12 residues in the CDR3. CDR3 region: CSVDRGSDEQFF. In DNA, the CDR3 is TGCAGCGTCGACAGGGGATCAGATGAGCAGTTCTTC.

The chain uses TRBV7-2 and TRBJ2-2; 10 nucleotides agree with TRBD2. Losses at the gene ends were 5 bases for V and 7 bases for J; bases not matched to a gene: 7. Germline loops: CDR1 SGHTA, CDR2 FQGNSA. CDR3 length: 15 amino acids. CDR3 sequence (DNA): TGTGCCAGCAGCAACTCTAGCGGGAGCAACGGGGAGCTGTTTTTT. This encodes CASSNSSGSNGELFF.

This clone was observed a few times. The V call is TRBV28, the J call TRBJ1-5, with 7 positions matching TRBD1. The CDR3 contains 15 residues. With V trimmed by 6 bases and J by 3 bases, 8 bases remained unmatched. CDR1 MDHEN and CDR2 SYDVKM come from the germline V gene. In DNA, the CDR3 is TGTGCCAGCAGCCTTACGGGACAGTACAATCAGCCCCAGCATTTT. It is translated as CASSLTGQYNQPQHF. Full variable domain (missing parts from reference TRBV28 and TRBJ1-5): DVKVTQSSRYLVKRTGEKVFLECVQDMDHENMFWYRQDPGLGLRLIYFSYDVKMKEKGDIPEGYSVSREKKERFSLILESASTNQTSMYLCASSLTGQYNQPQHFGDGTRLSIL.

V is TRBV30 and J is TRBJ2-3; the match to TRBD2 covers 7 bases. Trimming removed 3 bases from V and 0 bases from J; junction bases left unmatched: 3. CDR1 is GTSNPN, CDR2 SVGIG, per germline (reference sequence). The CDR3 runs 14 residues. CDR3 sequence reads: CAWRASGSTDTQYF. CDR3 sequence (DNA): TGTGCCTGGAGGGCTAGCGGTAGCACAGATACGCAGTATTTT. The whole variable domain, filled in from reference TRBV30 and TRBJ2-3, reads SQTIHQWPATLVQPVGSPLSLECTVEGTSNPNLYWYRQAAGRGLQLLFYSVGIGQISSEVPQNLSASRPQDRQFILSSKKLLLSDSGFYLCAWRASGSTDTQYFGPGTRLTVL.

This clone came up a few times. This chain joins TRBV19 and TRBJ2-5, with D possibly being TRBD1 (6 bases). The DNA end is a closer match to TRBJ2-7, so the J assignment may be wrong. CDR1 and CDR2 from the germline V gene are LNHDA and SQIVND (reference sequence). CDR3 length equals 14 residues. CDR3 residues: CASSPILGQSEQYF. In DNA form, the CDR3 reads TGTGCCAGTAGTCCCATATTAGGACAGTCCGAGCAGTACTTC.

Only a few counts were recorded for this clone. V gene TRBV10-3 combines with J gene TRBJ2-7, with 11 positions matching TRBD2. This CDR3 contains 15 residues. Trimming at V came to 3 bases and at J to 2 bases, leaving 3 bases not matched to a gene. CDR1 and CDR2 from the germline V gene are ENHRY and SYGVKD. CDR3 DNA sequence: TGTGCCATCAGTGACTTAGCGGGAGGGACCTACGAGCAGTACTTC. This translates into CAISDLAGGTYEQYF.

This rearrangement joins TRBV28 to TRBJ1-2, with 10 bases matching TRBD1. Germline values: CDR1 MDHEN, CDR2 SYDVKM. This CDR3 is 15 amino acids long. With 3 bases clipped from V and 2 bases from J, the junction kept 3 bases outside the gene matches. CDR3: CASSFRDRGNYGYTF. The CDR3 bases are TGTGCCAGCAGTTTTCGGGACAGGGGAAACTATGGCTACACCTTC.

This chain connects TRBV2 to TRBJ2-1; D is undetermined. V lost 2 bases and J 8 bases, leaving 4 bases between the germline ends. Germline V gives CDR1 SNHLY, CDR2 FYNNEI. CDR3 length: 11 amino acids. DNA for the CDR3: TGTGCCAGCAGTGAACGAGATGAGCAGTTCTTC. Its translation is CASSERDEQFF.

J is TRBJ2-7 and V is TRBV28; 9 bases map to TRBD1. There are 15 residues in the CDR3. In germline, CDR1 is MDHEN, CDR2 SYDVKM. V trimming: 5 bases; J trimming: 6 bases; junction bases outside the gene matches: 11. Here the CDR3 reads CASSLGTGSRGEQYF. The CDR3 bases are TGTGCCAGCAGTCTAGGGACAGGGAGTCGCGGCGAGCAGTACTTC.

The chain carries TRBV18 and TRBJ2-1, with 11 bases aligning to TRBD2. The V and J ends lost 0 bases and 5 bases, in that order; junction bases with no gene match: 6. The V gene's germline CDR1 is KGHSH and CDR2 LQKENI. The CDR3 consists of 17 residues. In DNA, the CDR3 is TGTGCCAGCTCACCACCCGGGACTAGCGGAGGGGACAATGAGCAGTTCTTC. This codes for CASSPPGTSGGDNEQFF.

This clone was seen a few times. The chain combines TRBV5-7 with TRBJ2-1; D gene ambiguous. TRBV5-7 counts as an open reading frame of uncertain function. The CDR3 spans 15 residues. V lost 5 bases and J lost 0, with 12 bases in between. The DNA of the CDR3 is TGTGCCAGCAGATGGGCAGACCGCTCCTACAATGAGCAGTTCTTC. Translating it yields CASRWADRSYNEQFF.

The V and J genes are TRBV27 and TRBJ2-2; the match to TRBD1 covers 11 bases. After removal of 8 bases from V and 6 bases from J, the junction contained 8 bases not matched to a gene. Germline V CDR1 and CDR2: MNHEY, SMNVEV (reference sequence). This CDR3 region has 15 residues. Here the CDR3 reads CASGRTGGAPGELFF. Written as DNA, the CDR3 is TGTGCCAGCGGCCGGACAGGGGGCGCCCCCGGGGAGCTGTTTTTT.

The chain carries TRBV7-9 and TRBJ2-7; no clear D. V lost 7 bases to trimming and J lost 6 bases, with 16 bases between them. This CDR3 has 13 amino acids. CDR1 is SEHNR, CDR2 FQNEAQ, per germline (reference sequence). The CDR3 DNA follows: TGTGCCAGCAACCTGGAAGGAGTAGGCGAGCAGTACTTC. This codes for CASNLEGVGEQYF.

This rearrangement joins TRBV29-1 to TRBJ2-1; D gene uncertain. The CDR3 totals 12 residues. Per the germline V gene, CDR1 is SQVTM and CDR2 is ANQGSEA. V gave up 0 bases and J gave up 7 bases, with 7 bases separating them. DNA for the CDR3: TGCAGCGTTGAAGATGGCGGTAATGAGCAGTTCTTC. This translates into CSVEDGGNEQFF.

This chain links TRBV7-6 with TRBJ1-2; 10 bases agree with TRBD1. Germline CDR1 and CDR2: SGHVS and FNYEAQ. This CDR3 has 15 amino acids. V lost 5 bases and J lost 2; bases outside the gene matches: 5. The CDR3 DNA follows: TGTGCCAGCAGCGCACGGACAGGGGGGAACTATGGCTACACCTTC. The encoded protein is CASSARTGGNYGYTF.

V is TRBV6-5 and J is TRBJ1-5; TRBD1 matches at 7 bases. Trimming took 4 bases from V and 3 from J; bases not matched to a gene: 3. The CDR3 totals 14 residues. Germline V gene sequence: CDR1 MNHEY, CDR2 SVGAGI. The CDR3 sequence is CASSSGTVNQPQHF. The CDR3 DNA reads TGTGCCAGCAGTTCGGGGACAGTCAATCAGCCCCAGCATTTT.